This T cell receptor (beta chain) was recorded in a study of response to subunit inactivated influenza vaccine. Study results and caveats: Seasonal influenza vaccination, on each occasion, was suggested by the authors to recruit few new T cells.

Using its own MiXCR run on the RT-PCR reads, TCRdb lists one record per CDR3 protein. Here the sample spans about 520,000 distinct CDR3 sequences, approximately 24% being singletons. The CDR3 is 19 amino acids. Germline loops: CDR1 MDHEN, CDR2 SYDVKM. J was trimmed by 0 bases and V by 5 bases; bases with no gene match: 12. Of note for this clonotype: Its antigen is not identified.

The sample here was CD4+ T cells sorted from PBMCs, taken more than 4 days after vaccination. The clonotype was recovered from a man in his forties or fifties who received an inactivated influenza vaccine. This chain links TRBV28 with TRBJ2-3, with 12 bases that match TRBD2. The CDR3 region is CASSPQGLGTSGSTDTQYF. CDR3 coding DNA: TGTGCCAGCAGTCCCCAGGGACTGGGGACTAGCGGGAGCACAGATACGCAGTATTTT. Full variable domain (outside the CDR3, taken from reference TRBV28 and TRBJ2-3): DVKVTQSSRYLVKRTGEKVFLECVQDMDHENMFWYRQDPGLGLRLIYFSYDVKMKEKGDIPEGYSVSREKKERFSLILESASTNQTSMYLCASSPQGLGTSGSTDTQYFGPGTRLTVL.